This T cell receptor beta chain was documented in a study of CD8 T cells in ankylosing spondylitis. Study outcomes and limitations: Matched ankylosing spondylitis synovial fluid reportedly contained a significantly enriched population of disease-linked clones. Earlier studies detected some motif variants in reactive arthritis synovial fluid and blood. A TCR beta motif made of eight highly homologous variants seemed typical of ankylosing spondylitis blood. Researchers report that disease-linked clones proved CD8+ and relatively rare in peripheral blood.

On this clonotype itself: The antigen is unknown. The junction departs from the called germline gene at one end, perhaps through a read error.

Preparation of TCR beta libraries was done by quantitative 5'-RACE with molecular barcodes. A single record per CDR3 protein comes from TCRdb applying MiXCR to the 5' RACE reads. The table shows over 700,000 distinct CDR3 sequences, with about 20% occurring only once. Looked up from germline, CDR1 is DFQATT and CDR2 is SNEGSKA (reference sequence). This CDR3 contains 16 residues. Sequencing input: blood, either unsorted or a sorted T cell fraction (not recorded which). The chain uses TRBV20-1 and TRBJ2-1, with 8 bases matching TRBD2. The receptor was isolated from a male donor with ankylosing spondylitis. CDR3 in amino acids: CCARDLGGGGPNEQFF. CDR3 DNA: TGCTGTGCTAGAGATCTCGGGGGGGGTGGTCCGAATGAGCAGTTCTTC.